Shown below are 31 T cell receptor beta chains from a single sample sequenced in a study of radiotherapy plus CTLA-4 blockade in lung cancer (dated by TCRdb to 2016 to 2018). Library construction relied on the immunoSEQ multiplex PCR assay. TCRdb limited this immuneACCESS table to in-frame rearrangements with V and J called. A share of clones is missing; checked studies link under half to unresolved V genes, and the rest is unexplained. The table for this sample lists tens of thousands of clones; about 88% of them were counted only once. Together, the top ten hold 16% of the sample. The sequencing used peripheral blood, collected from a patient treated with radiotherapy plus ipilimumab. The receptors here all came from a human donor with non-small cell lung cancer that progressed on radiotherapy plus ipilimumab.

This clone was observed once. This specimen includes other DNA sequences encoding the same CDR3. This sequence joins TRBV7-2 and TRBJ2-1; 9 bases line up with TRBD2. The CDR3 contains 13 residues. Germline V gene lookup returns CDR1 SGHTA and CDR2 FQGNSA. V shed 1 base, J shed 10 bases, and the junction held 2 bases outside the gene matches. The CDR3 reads CASSLGLAGEQFF. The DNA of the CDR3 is TGTGCCAGCAGCTTAGGCCTAGCGGGGGAGCAGTTCTTC.

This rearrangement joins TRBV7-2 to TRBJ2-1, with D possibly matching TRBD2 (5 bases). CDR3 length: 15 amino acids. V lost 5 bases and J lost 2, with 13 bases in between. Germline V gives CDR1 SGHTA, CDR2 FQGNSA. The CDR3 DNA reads TGTGCCAGCAGCCCCGTTCGGGATGCCTACAATGAGCAGTTCTTC. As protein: CASSPVRDAYNEQFF.

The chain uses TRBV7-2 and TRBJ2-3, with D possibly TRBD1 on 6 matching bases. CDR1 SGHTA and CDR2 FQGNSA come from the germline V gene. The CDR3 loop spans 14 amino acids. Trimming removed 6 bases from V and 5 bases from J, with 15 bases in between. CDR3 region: CASRIRGQGDTQYF. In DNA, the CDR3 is TGTGCCAGCAGGATCAGGGGCCAAGGAGATACGCAGTATTTT.

The CDR3 region is CASSQRTSGLTDTQYF. The CDR3 DNA is TGTGCCAGCAGCCAAAGGACTAGCGGCCTCACAGATACGCAGTATTTT. The chain has TRBV7-9 and TRBJ2-3, with TRBD2 identical over 10 bases. Trimming at V came to 5 bases and at J to 2 bases, leaving 7 bases not matched to a gene. CDR1 and CDR2 (germline): SEHNR, FQNEAQ (reference sequence). The CDR3 loop spans 16 amino acids.

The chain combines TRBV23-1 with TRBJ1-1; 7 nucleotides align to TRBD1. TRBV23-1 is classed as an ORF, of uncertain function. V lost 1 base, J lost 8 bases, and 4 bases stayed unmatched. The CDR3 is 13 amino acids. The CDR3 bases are TGCGCCAGCAGTCAATGGCCGGGACAGGAAGCTTTCTTT. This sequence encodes CASSQWPGQEAFF.

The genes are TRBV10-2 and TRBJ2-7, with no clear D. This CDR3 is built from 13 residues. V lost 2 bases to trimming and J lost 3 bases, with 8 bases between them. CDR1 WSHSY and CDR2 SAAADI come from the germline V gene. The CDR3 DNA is TGCGCCAGCAGTGAGGCACAGTACTACGAGCAGTACTTC. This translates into CASSEAQYYEQYF.

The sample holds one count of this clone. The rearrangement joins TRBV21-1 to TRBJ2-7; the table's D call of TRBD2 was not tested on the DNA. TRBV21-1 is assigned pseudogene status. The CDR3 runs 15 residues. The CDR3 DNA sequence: TGTGCCAGCAGCAAATGGGGCCGGGGGGGCTACGAGCAGTACTTC. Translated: CASSKWGRGGYEQYF.

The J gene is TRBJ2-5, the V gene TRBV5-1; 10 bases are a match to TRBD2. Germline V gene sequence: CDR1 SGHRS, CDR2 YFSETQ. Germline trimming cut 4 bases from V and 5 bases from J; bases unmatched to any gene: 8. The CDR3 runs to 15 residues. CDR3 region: CASSGAGGPWETQYF. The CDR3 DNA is TGCGCCAGCAGCGGAGCGGGAGGGCCTTGGGAGACCCAGTACTTC. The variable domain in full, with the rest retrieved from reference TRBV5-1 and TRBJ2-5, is KAGVTQTPRYLIKTRGQQVTLSCSPISGHRSVSWYQQTPGQGLQFLFEYFSETQRNKGNFPGRFSGRQFSNSRSEMNVSTLELGDSALYLCASSGAGGPWETQYFGPGTRLLVL.

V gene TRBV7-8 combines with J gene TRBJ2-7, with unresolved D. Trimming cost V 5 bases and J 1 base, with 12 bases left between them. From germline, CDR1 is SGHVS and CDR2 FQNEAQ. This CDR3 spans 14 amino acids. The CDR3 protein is CASSPLRASYEQYF. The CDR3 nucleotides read TGTGCCAGCAGCCCCCTTCGTGCATCCTACGAGCAGTACTTC.

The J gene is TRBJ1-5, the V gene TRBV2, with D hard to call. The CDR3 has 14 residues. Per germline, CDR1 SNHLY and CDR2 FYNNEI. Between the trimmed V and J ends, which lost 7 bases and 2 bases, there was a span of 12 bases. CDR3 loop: CASKSAFGNQPQHF. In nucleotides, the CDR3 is TGTGCCAGCAAGTCGGCCTTTGGCAATCAGCCCCAGCATTTT.

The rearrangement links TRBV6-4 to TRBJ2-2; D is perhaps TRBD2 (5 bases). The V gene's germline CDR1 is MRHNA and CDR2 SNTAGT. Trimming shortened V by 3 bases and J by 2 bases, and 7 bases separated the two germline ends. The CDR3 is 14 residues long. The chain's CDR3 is CASSEGLNTGELFF. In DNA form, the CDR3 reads TGTGCCAGCAGTGAAGGACTTAACACCGGGGAGCTGTTTTTT.

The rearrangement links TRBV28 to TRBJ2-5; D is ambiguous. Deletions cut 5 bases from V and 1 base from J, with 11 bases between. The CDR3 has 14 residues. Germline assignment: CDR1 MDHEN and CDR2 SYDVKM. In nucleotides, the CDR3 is TGTGCCAGCAGTGCTCCTGGGGTCCAAGAGACCCAGTACTTC. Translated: CASSAPGVQETQYF.

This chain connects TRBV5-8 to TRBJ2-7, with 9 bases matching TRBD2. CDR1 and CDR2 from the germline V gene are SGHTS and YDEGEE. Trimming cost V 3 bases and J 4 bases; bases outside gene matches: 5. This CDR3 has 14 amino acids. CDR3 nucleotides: TGTGCCAGCAGCTCGGCGGGAGGGAAGTACGAGCAGTACTTC. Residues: CASSSAGGKYEQYF. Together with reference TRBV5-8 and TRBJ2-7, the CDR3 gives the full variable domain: EAGVTQSPTHLIKTRGQQATLRCSPISGHTSVYWYQQALGLGLQFLLWYDEGEERNRGNFPPRFSGRQFPNYSSELNVNALELEDSALYLCASSSAGGKYEQYFGPGTRLTVT.

The CDR3 DNA reads TGTGCCAGCAGTTCCCCTACTAGCGGCAGCACAGATACGCAGTATTTT. Translated, it gives CASSSPTSGSTDTQYF. The chain couples TRBV6-5 to TRBJ2-3; 8 bases align to TRBD2. The CDR3 spans 16 residues. Germline V gives CDR1 MNHEY, CDR2 SVGAGI. V dropped 4 bases and J dropped 0; count of bases not matched to a gene: 6.

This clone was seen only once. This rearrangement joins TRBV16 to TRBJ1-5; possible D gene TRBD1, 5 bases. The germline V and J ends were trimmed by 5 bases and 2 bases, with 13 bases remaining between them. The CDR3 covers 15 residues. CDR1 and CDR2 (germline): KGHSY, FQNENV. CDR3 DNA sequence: TGTGCCAGCAGCTACGGGGGACGAGGCAATCAGCCCCAGCATTTT. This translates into CASSYGGRGNQPQHF. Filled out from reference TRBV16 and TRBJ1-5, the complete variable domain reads GEEVAQTPKHLVRGEGQKAKLYCAPIKGHSYVFWYQQVLKNEFKFLISFQNENVFDETGMPKERFSAKCLPNSPCSLEIQATKLEDSAVYFCASSYGGRGNQPQHFGDGTRLSIL.

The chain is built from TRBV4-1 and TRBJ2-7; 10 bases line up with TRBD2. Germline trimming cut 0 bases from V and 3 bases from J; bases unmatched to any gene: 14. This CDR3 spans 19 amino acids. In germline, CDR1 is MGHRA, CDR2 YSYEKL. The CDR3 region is CASSQDHSTSGTLFYEQYF. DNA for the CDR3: TGCGCCAGCAGCCAAGATCATAGCACTAGCGGGACGTTATTCTACGAGCAGTACTTC.

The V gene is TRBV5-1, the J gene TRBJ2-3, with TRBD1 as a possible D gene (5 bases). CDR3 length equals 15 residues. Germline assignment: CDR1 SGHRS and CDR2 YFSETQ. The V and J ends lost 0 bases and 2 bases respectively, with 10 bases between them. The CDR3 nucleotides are TGCGCCAGCAGCTTGGGGGGCGGTACCACAGATACGCAGTATTTT. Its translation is CASSLGGGTTDTQYF. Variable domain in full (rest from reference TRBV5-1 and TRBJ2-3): KAGVTQTPRYLIKTRGQQVTLSCSPISGHRSVSWYQQTPGQGLQFLFEYFSETQRNKGNFPGRFSGRQFSNSRSEMNVSTLELGDSALYLCASSLGGGTTDTQYFGPGTRLTVL.

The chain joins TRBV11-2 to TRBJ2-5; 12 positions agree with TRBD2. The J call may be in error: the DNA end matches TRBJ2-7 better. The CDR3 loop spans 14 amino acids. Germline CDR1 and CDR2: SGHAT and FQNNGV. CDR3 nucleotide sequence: TGTGCCAGCAGCCGACTAGCGGGGGTGGACGAGCAGTACTTC. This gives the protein CASSRLAGVDEQYF.

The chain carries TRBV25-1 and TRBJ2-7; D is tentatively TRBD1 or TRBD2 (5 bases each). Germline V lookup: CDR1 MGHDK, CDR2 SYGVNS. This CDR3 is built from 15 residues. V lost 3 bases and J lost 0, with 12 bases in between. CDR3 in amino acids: CASSEPGTASYEQYF. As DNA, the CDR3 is TGTGCCAGCAGTGAGCCCGGGACGGCCTCCTACGAGCAGTACTTC.

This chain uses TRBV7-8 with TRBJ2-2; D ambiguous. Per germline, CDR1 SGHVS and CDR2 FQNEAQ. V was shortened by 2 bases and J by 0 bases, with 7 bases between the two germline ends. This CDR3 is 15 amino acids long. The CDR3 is CASSLLVPNTGELFF. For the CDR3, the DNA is TGTGCCAGCAGCTTATTAGTACCGAACACCGGGGAGCTGTTTTTT. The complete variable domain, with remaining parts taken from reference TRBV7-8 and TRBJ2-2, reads GAGVSQSPRYKVAKRGQDVALRCDPISGHVSLFWYQQALGQGPEFLTYFQNEAQLDKSGLPSDRFFAERPEGSVSTLKIQRTQQEDSAVYLCASSLLVPNTGELFFGEGSRLTVL.

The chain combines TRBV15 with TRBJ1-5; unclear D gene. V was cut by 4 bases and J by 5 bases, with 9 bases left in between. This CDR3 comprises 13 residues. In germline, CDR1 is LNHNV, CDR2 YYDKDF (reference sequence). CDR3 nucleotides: TGTGCCACCAGCACCTGGGAGGATCAGCCCCAGCATTTT. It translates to CATSTWEDQPQHF.

This CDR3 reads CASSVDVSEEQFF. CDR3 coding DNA: TGTGCCAGCAGCGTGGACGTTTCCGAAGAGCAGTTCTTC. J is TRBJ2-1 and V is TRBV9; D uncertain. The CDR3 has 13 residues. The germline V gene has CDR1 SGDLS and CDR2 YYNGEE. Trimming shortened V by 2 bases and J by 10 bases, and 13 bases separated the two germline ends.

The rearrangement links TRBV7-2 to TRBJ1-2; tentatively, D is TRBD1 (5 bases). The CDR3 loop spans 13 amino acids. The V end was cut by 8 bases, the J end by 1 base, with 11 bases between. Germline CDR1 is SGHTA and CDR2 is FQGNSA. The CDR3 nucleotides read TGTGCCAGCCGGGACGGAAATAACTATGGCTACACCTTC. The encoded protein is CASRDGNNYGYTF.

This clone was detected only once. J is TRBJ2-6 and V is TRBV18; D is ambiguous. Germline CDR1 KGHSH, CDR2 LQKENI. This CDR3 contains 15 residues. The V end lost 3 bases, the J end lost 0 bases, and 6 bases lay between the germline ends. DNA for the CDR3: TGTGCCAGCTCACCGGGGTCCTCTGGGGCCAACGTCCTGACTTTC. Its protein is CASSPGSSGANVLTF.

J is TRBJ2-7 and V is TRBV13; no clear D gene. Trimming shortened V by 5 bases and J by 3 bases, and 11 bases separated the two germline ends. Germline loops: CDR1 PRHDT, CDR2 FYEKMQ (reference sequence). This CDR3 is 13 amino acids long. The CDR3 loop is CASSPGTGYEQYF. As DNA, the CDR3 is TGTGCCAGCAGCCCAGGTACGGGCTACGAGCAGTACTTC. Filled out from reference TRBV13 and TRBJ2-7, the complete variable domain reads AAGVIQSPRHLIKEKRETATLKCYPIPRHDTVYWYQQGPGQDPQFLISFYEKMQSDKGSIPDRFSAQQFSDYHSELNMSSLELGDSALYFCASSPGTGYEQYFGPGTRLTVT.

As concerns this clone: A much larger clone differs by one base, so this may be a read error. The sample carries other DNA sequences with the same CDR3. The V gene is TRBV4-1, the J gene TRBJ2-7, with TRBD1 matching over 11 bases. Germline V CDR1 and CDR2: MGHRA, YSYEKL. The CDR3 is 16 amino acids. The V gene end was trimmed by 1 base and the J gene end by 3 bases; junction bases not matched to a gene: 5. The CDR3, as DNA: TGCGCCAGCAGCCAAGCGATCGGGACAGGGGGCTACGAGCAGTACTTC. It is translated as CASSQAIGTGGYEQYF.

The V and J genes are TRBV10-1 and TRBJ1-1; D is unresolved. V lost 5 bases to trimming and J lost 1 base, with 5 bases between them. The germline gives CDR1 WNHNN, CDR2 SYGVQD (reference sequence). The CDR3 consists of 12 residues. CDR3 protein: CASSKWNTEAFF. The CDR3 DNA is TGCGCCAGCAGTAAATGGAACACTGAAGCTTTCTTT.

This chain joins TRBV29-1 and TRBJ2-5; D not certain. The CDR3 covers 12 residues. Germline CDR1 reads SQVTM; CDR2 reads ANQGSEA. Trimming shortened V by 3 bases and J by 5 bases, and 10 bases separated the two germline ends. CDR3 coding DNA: TGCAGCGTTGATGTGGACGCGGAGACCCAGTACTTC. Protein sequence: CSVDVDAETQYF.

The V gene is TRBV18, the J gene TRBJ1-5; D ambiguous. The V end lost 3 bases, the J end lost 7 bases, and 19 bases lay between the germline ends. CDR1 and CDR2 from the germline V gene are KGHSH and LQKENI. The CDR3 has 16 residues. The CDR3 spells CASSPLSLLSGQPQHF. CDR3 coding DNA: TGTGCCAGCTCACCTCTTAGTTTATTAAGCGGACAGCCCCAGCATTTT.

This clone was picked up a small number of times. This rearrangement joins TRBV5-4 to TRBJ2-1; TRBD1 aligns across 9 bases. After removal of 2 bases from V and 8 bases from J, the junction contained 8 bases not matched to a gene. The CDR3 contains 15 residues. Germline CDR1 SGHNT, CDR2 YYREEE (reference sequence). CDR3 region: CASSLTGQGVYEQFF. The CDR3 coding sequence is TGTGCCAGCAGCTTAACGGGACAGGGTGTGTATGAGCAGTTCTTC.

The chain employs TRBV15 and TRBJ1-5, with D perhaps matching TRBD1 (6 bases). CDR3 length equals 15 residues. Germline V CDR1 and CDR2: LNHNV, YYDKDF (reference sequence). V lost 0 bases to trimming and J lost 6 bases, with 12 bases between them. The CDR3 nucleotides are TGTGCCACCAGCAGAGAACAGGGTTCAGGTCAGCCCCAGCATTTT. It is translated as CATSREQGSGQPQHF. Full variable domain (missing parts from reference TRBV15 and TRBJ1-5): DAMVIQNPRYQVTQFGKPVTLSCSQTLNHNVMYWYQQKSSQAPKLLFHYYDKDFNNEADTPDNFQSRRPNTSFCFLDIRSPGLGDTAMYLCATSREQGSGQPQHFGDGTRLSIL.